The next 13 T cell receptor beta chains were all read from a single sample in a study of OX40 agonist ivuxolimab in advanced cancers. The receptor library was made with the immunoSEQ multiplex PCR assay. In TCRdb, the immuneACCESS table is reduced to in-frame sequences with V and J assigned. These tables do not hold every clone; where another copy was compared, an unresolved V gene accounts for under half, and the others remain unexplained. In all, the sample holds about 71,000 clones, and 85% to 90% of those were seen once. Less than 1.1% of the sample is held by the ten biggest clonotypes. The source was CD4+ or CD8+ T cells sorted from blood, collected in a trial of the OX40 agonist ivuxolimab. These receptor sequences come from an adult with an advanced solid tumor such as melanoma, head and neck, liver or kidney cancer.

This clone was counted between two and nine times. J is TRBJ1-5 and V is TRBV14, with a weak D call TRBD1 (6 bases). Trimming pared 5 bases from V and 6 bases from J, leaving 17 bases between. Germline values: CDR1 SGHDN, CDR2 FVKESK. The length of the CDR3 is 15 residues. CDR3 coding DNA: TGTGCCAGCAGCGAAGCGGGACACCACGGTCAGCCCCAGCATTTT. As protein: CASSEAGHHGQPQHF.

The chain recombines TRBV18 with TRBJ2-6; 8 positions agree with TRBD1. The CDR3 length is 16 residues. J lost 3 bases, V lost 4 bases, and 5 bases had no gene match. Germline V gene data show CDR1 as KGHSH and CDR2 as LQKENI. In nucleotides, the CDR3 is TGTGCCAGCTCACGAGGACAGGGTGGTGGGGCCAACGTCCTGACTTTC. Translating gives CASSRGQGGGANVLTF. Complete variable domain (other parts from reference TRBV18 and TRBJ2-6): NAGVMQNPRHLVRRRGQEARLRCSPMKGHSHVYWYRQLPEEGLKFMVYLQKENIIDESGMPKERFSAEFPKEGPSILRIQQVVRGDSAAYFCASSRGQGGGANVLTFGAGSRLTVL.

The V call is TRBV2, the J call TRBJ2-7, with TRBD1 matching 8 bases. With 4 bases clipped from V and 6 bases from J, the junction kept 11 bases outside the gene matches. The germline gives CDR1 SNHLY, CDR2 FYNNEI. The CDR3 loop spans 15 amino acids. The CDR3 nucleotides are TGTGCCAGCAGTGCCCAAGGACAGGGTCTGGGCGAGCAGTACTTC. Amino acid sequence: CASSAQGQGLGEQYF.

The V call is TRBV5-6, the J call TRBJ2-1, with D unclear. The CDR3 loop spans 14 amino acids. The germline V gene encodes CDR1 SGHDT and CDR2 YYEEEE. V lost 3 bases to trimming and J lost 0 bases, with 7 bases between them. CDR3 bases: TGTGCCAGCAGCTCTTGGGGCTCCTACAATGAGCAGTTCTTC. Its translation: CASSSWGSYNEQFF. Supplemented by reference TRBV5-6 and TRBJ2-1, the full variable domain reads DAGVTQSPTHLIKTRGQQVTLRCSPKSGHDTVSWYQQALGQGPQFIFQYYEEEERQRGNFPDRFSGHQFPNYSSELNVNALLLGDSALYLCASSSWGSYNEQFFGPGTRLTVL.

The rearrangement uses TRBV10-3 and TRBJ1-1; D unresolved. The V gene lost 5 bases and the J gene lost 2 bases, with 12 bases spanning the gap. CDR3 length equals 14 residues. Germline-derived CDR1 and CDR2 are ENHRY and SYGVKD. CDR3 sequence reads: CAISPRTDNTEAFF. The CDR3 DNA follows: TGTGCCATCAGTCCTAGGACGGATAACACTGAAGCTTTCTTT.

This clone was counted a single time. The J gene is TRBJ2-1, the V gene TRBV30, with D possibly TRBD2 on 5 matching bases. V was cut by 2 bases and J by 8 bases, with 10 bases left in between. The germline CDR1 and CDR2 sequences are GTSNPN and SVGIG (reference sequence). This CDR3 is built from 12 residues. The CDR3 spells CAWSSTLDEQFF. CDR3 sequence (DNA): TGTGCCTGGAGTAGTACACTAGATGAGCAGTTCTTC.

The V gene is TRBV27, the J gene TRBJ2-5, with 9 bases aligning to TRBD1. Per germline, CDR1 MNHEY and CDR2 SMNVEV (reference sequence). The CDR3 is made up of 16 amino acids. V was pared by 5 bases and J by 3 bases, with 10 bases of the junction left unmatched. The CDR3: CASSHNPGQGKETQYF. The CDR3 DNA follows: TGTGCCAGCAGTCACAACCCGGGACAGGGTAAAGAGACCCAGTACTTC.

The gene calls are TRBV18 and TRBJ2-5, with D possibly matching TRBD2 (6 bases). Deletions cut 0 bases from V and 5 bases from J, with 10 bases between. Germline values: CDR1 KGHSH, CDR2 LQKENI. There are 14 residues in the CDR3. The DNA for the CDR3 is TGTGCCAGCTCACCACCGGGGACTTGGGAGACCCAGTACTTC. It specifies CASSPPGTWETQYF. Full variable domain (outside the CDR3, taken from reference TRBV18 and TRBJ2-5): NAGVMQNPRHLVRRRGQEARLRCSPMKGHSHVYWYRQLPEEGLKFMVYLQKENIIDESGMPKERFSAEFPKEGPSILRIQQVVRGDSAAYFCASSPPGTWETQYFGPGTRLLVL.

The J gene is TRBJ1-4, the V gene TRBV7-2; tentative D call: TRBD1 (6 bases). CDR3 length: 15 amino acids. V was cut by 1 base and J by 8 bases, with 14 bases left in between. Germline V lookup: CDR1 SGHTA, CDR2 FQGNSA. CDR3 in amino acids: CASSLVLGAQEKLFF. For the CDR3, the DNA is TGTGCCAGCAGCTTAGTTCTGGGGGCGCAAGAAAAACTGTTTTTT.

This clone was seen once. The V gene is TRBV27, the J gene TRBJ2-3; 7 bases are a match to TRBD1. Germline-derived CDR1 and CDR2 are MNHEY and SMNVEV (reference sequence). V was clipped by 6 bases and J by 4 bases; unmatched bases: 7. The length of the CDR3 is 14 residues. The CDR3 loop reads CASRRQGFADTQYF. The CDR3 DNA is TGTGCCAGCAGACGACAGGGTTTCGCAGATACGCAGTATTTT.

CDR3 region: CASSLDFGQGALSLYGYTF. CDR3 nucleotides: TGTGCCAGCAGCTTAGATTTCGGGCAGGGAGCGCTATCCCTCTATGGCTACACCTTC. This chain joins TRBV7-9 and TRBJ1-2, with D possibly matching TRBD1 (5 bases). CDR3 length equals 19 residues. Germline V gene data show CDR1 as SEHNR and CDR2 as FQNEAQ (reference sequence). The germline V and J ends were trimmed by 1 base and 4 bases, with 25 bases remaining between them.

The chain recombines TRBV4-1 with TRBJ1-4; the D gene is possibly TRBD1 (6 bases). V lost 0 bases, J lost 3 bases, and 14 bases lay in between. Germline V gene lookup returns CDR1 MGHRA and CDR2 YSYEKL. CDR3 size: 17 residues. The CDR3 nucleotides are TGCGCCAGCAGCCAAGATGCACGGGGGCCAGCTAATGAAAAACTGTTTTTT. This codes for CASSQDARGPANEKLFF.

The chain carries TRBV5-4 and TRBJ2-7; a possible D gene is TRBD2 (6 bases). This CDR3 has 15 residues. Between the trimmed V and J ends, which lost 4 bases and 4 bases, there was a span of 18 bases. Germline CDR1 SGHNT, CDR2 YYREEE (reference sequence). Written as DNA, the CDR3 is TGTGCCAGCAGCGCTTCGGGAGTGGCCCCTTACGAGCAGTACTTC. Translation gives CASSASGVAPYEQYF.